These 12 T cell receptor beta chains were sequenced from one sample in a study of T cell responses to AZD1222 COVID-19 vaccine. Clones were sequenced by immunoSEQ multiplex PCR, and TCRdb holds only the in-frame ones, with some missing. The table records 90,000 to 120,000 clones, roughly 90% of them present only once. Sequencing was performed on peripheral blood, taken on day 0 of AZD1222 vaccination. The receptor set was obtained from an adult in good health.

The table lists this clone with a count of one. This chain links TRBV28 with TRBJ1-5, with D unclear. This CDR3 has 13 amino acids. Trimming cost V 10 bases and J 4 bases, with 14 bases left between them. Germline loops: CDR1 MDHEN, CDR2 SYDVKM. In DNA form, the CDR3 reads TGTGCCACCCACTCACGCCTTAATCAGCCCCAGCATTTT. This gives the protein CATHSRLNQPQHF.

The CDR3 nucleotides read TGCGCCAGCAGCACCGGCGTGGGACCCTACGAGCAGTACTTC. This gives the protein CASSTGVGPYEQYF. The chain employs TRBV5-1 and TRBJ2-7, with D perhaps matching TRBD1 or TRBD2 (5 bases each). V dropped 4 bases and J dropped 2 bases, with 13 bases sitting between them. CDR3 size: 14 residues. CDR1 is SGHRS, CDR2 YFSETQ, per germline.

The chain carries TRBV27 and TRBJ1-5; the D gene is possibly TRBD1 (5 bases). Germline V gene sequence: CDR1 MNHEY, CDR2 SMNVEV (reference sequence). The V end was cut by 0 bases, the J end by 5 bases, with 11 bases between. The CDR3 extends over 15 amino acids. The CDR3 DNA is TGTGCCAGCAGTTTATCGTGGGGGACCTATCAGCCCCAGCATTTT. Translated, it gives CASSLSWGTYQPQHF.

The J gene is TRBJ2-7, the V gene TRBV12-5; 10 bases line up with TRBD2. The germline V gene has CDR1 LGHNT and CDR2 FRNRAP. The CDR3 spans 15 residues. The V gene end was trimmed by 2 bases and the J gene end by 6 bases; junction bases not matched to a gene: 7. In nucleotides, the CDR3 is TGTGCTAGTGGTTTGCGTGGGCTAGCGGGAGCCGAGCAGTACTTC. Translated, it gives CASGLRGLAGAEQYF.

The V call is TRBV30, the J call TRBJ1-2; D call uncertain. CDR3 length equals 11 residues. Germline loops: CDR1 GTSNPN, CDR2 SVGIG (reference sequence). Trimming left V 7 bases short and J 8 bases short, with 14 bases between. The CDR3 DNA reads TGTGCCTCTACCGACCGGGCGGGCTACACCTTC. Residues: CASTDRAGYTF.

The V call is TRBV6-5, the J call TRBJ2-5; weak D call: TRBD2 (6 bases). The CDR3 length is 15 residues. Germline CDR1 and CDR2: MNHEY and SVGAGI. V was trimmed by 8 bases and J by 1 base, leaving 17 bases between them. The CDR3 bases are TGTGCCAGCGGGACCGGGGGAAAACTCCAAGAGACCCAGTACTTC. Translated: CASGTGGKLQETQYF.

This chain links TRBV12-3 or TRBV12-4 with TRBJ1-2, with TRBD1 identical over 7 bases. V lost 7 bases, J lost 4 bases, and 6 bases stayed unmatched. The CDR3 totals 13 residues. The CDR3: CASTLQGSYGYTF. In DNA form, the CDR3 reads TGTGCCAGCACCCTACAGGGGAGCTATGGCTACACCTTC.

The rearrangement links TRBV6-2 or TRBV6-3 to TRBJ2-1; no firm D call. V lost 4 bases and J lost 7, with 8 bases in between. The CDR3 loop spans 12 amino acids. Looked up from germline, CDR1 is MNHEY and CDR2 is SVGEGT. CDR3 region: CASSLALNEQFF. The CDR3 nucleotides are TGTGCCAGCAGTTTAGCCCTGAATGAGCAGTTCTTC.

This clone was detected once. The genes are TRBV6-5 and TRBJ2-3; a possible D gene is TRBD2 (5 bases). The CDR3 is 13 residues long. CDR1 is MNHEY and CDR2 is SVGAGI in the germline V gene. V dropped 6 bases and J dropped 4 bases, with 11 bases sitting between them. CDR3 in amino acids: CASSPHGADTQYF. In DNA form, the CDR3 reads TGTGCCAGCAGCCCCCACGGGGCAGATACGCAGTATTTT.

The V call is TRBV28, the J call TRBJ1-3, with a possible D match to TRBD1 (6 bases). Germline CDR1 MDHEN, CDR2 SYDVKM. The CDR3 length is 16 residues. V was clipped by 0 bases and J by 2 bases, with 11 bases between them. The CDR3: CASSLWAGAAGNTIYF. The CDR3 bases are TGTGCCAGCAGTTTATGGGCAGGGGCTGCTGGAAACACCATATATTTT.

The chain carries TRBV11-1 and TRBJ1-1; no reliable D call. This CDR3 region has 16 residues. Trimming stripped 5 bases from V and 0 bases from J, with 16 bases between. Germline V gives CDR1 SGHAT, CDR2 FQDESV (reference sequence). The CDR3 is CASSVTLSLMNTEAFF. The CDR3 DNA follows: TGTGCCAGCAGCGTCACCTTGAGCCTTATGAACACTGAAGCTTTCTTT.

The V call is TRBV24-1, the J call TRBJ1-1, with D unresolved. Germline V lookup: CDR1 KGHDR, CDR2 SFDVKD. The CDR3 sequence is 13 residues long. Trimming took 1 base from V and 7 from J, leaving 9 bases between them. CDR3: CATSDFLGFEAFF. CDR3 nucleotide sequence: TGTGCCACCAGTGATTTCTTGGGGTTTGAAGCTTTCTTT.